Below are 29 T cell receptor beta chains sequenced from a single sample in a study of blood T cell repertoires in COVID-19. TCRdb's table, derived via immunoSEQ multiplex PCR, lists solely in-frame clones and lacks some. The repertoire holds roughly 28,000 clones, with around four fifths as singletons. The sample taken for sequencing was peripheral blood. The receptors stem from a woman in her 70s with active or convalescent COVID-19.

This chain joins TRBV28 and TRBJ1-2, with a tentative D call TRBD1 (6 bases). With 6 bases removed from V and 4 bases from J, the gap between germline ends came to 18 bases. The CDR3 extends over 15 amino acids. Germline-derived CDR1 and CDR2 are MDHEN and SYDVKM. CDR3 in amino acids: CASRPPTGLGYGYTF. CDR3 nucleotides: TGTGCCAGCAGACCGCCGACAGGTTTGGGCTATGGCTACACCTTC.

The chain is built from TRBV15 and TRBJ2-7; TRBD1 aligns across 7 bases. The CDR3 has 15 amino acids. The V segment lost 0 bases and the J segment 2 bases; nucleotides outside the gene matches: 4. Germline assignment: CDR1 LNHNV and CDR2 YYDKDF (reference sequence). Here the CDR3 reads CATSRERGQTYEQYF. CDR3 DNA: TGTGCCACCAGCAGAGAGAGGGGACAGACCTACGAGCAGTACTTC.

This clone was seen only a few times. This sequence joins TRBV21-1 and TRBJ1-5; TRBD1 reflects the table's D call only, with no check against the DNA. TRBV21-1 is marked as a pseudogene. The CDR3 is 15 amino acids. The CDR3, as DNA: TGTGCCAGCGGCCGGACAGGGAAGAAGAATCAGCCCCAGCATTTT. It encodes CASGRTGKKNQPQHF.

The chain carries TRBV5-1 and TRBJ2-2; 8 bases align to TRBD1. Germline-derived CDR1 and CDR2 are SGHRS and YFSETQ. There are 15 residues in the CDR3. Germline trimming cut 3 bases from V and 5 bases from J; bases unmatched to any gene: 6. The CDR3 sequence: CASSSTGVTTGELFF. CDR3 coding DNA: TGCGCCAGCAGCTCGACAGGGGTCACTACCGGGGAGCTGTTTTTT.

This chain links TRBV6-4 with TRBJ2-2; a weak D match, TRBD2 (6 bases). V was shortened by 8 bases and J by 2 bases, with 12 bases between the two germline ends. Germline loops: CDR1 MRHNA, CDR2 SNTAGT. The CDR3 loop spans 14 amino acids. CDR3 sequence reads: CASGGTGNTGELFF. Here the CDR3 DNA reads TGTGCCAGCGGGGGGACTGGAAACACCGGGGAGCTGTTTTTT.

The CDR3 sequence is CASSSPRERFNQPQHF. In DNA, the CDR3 is TGTGCCAGCAGTTCCCCCCGAGAGAGATTCAATCAGCCCCAGCATTTT. The rearrangement joins TRBV28 to TRBJ1-5; D gene uncertain. The CDR3 is made up of 16 amino acids. CDR1 is MDHEN, CDR2 SYDVKM, per germline. With 4 bases removed from V and 3 bases from J, the gap between germline ends came to 16 bases.

V is TRBV19 and J is TRBJ2-6; 8 bases agree with TRBD1. CDR3 length: 16 residues. Germline V gene sequence: CDR1 LNHDA, CDR2 SQIVND (reference sequence). V trimming: 3 bases; J trimming: 0 bases; junction bases outside the gene matches: 1. For the CDR3, the DNA is TGTGCCAGTAGTATGGGACAGGCCTCTGGGGCCAACGTCCTGACTTTC. Protein product: CASSMGQASGANVLTF.

V and J are TRBV3-1 (or the pseudogene TRBV3-2) and TRBJ1-3; D gene uncertain. V dropped 1 base and J dropped 0 bases, with 7 bases sitting between them. Germline V gene sequence: CDR1 LGHDT, CDR2 YNNKEL (reference sequence). The CDR3 sequence is 15 residues long. For the CDR3, the DNA is TGTGCCAGCAGCCAAGTTTCCCACTCTGGAAACACCATATATTTT. It yields the protein CASSQVSHSGNTIYF.

J is TRBJ2-3 and V is TRBV9; TRBD2 agrees at 10 bases. The J segment lost 4 bases and the V segment lost 1 base, leaving 12 bases of the junction unmatched. CDR3 length: 18 amino acids. The germline gives CDR1 SGDLS, CDR2 YYNGEE. The CDR3 reads CASSVQAGGPMVADTQYF. In nucleotides, the CDR3 is TGTGCCAGCAGCGTACAAGCGGGAGGGCCTATGGTGGCAGATACGCAGTATTTT.

The chain couples TRBV6-5 to TRBJ2-5, with D tentatively TRBD1 (5 bases). V was cut by 6 bases and J by 4 bases, with 15 bases left in between. The germline gives CDR1 MNHEY, CDR2 SVGAGI. The CDR3 has 14 residues. CDR3 in amino acids: CASSGRVNPETQYF. Written as DNA, the CDR3 is TGTGCCAGCAGCGGCAGGGTAAACCCAGAGACCCAGTACTTC.

The chain combines TRBV6-2 or TRBV6-3 with TRBJ2-4, with D unclear. Trimming shortened V by 0 bases and J by 0 bases, and 9 bases separated the two germline ends. The CDR3 has 16 amino acids. CDR1 and CDR2 from the germline V gene are MNHEY and SVGEGT. DNA of the CDR3: TGTGCCAGCAGTTACTCGGCAGGTATAGCCAAAAACATTCAGTACTTC. Protein sequence: CASSYSAGIAKNIQYF.

The rearrangement joins TRBV28 to TRBJ1-1; 8 bases align to TRBD1. The germline gives CDR1 MDHEN, CDR2 SYDVKM. The V and J ends lost 9 bases and 6 bases, in that order; junction bases with no gene match: 12. The CDR3 runs to 14 residues. This CDR3 is CASFSGQGMSEAFF. The CDR3, as DNA: TGTGCCAGTTTTTCCGGACAGGGAATGTCTGAAGCTTTCTTT.

The chain uses TRBV12-5 and TRBJ1-6; a possible D gene is TRBD1 (6 bases). V lost 6 bases and J lost 10, with 19 bases in between. In germline, CDR1 is LGHNT, CDR2 FRNRAP. The CDR3 consists of 15 residues. In nucleotides, the CDR3 is TGTGCTAGTGGGAAGGAGACAGGAATGACCTCACCCCTCCACTTT. Translating it yields CASGKETGMTSPLHF.

CDR3 sequence: CAGSGRGTDTQYF. CDR3 DNA: TGTGCCGGGAGCGGGAGGGGCACAGATACGCAGTATTTT. The V call is TRBV7-8, the J call TRBJ2-3; the match to TRBD2 covers 10 bases. Germline V gene data show CDR1 as SGHVS and CDR2 as FQNEAQ. V shed 11 bases, J shed 1 base, and the junction held 3 bases outside the gene matches. The CDR3 loop spans 13 amino acids.

The V call is TRBV2, the J call TRBJ1-5, with 7 bases fitting TRBD1. With 5 bases clipped from V and 4 bases from J, the junction kept 8 bases outside the gene matches. The CDR3 sequence is 15 residues long. The germline V gene has CDR1 SNHLY and CDR2 FYNNEI. CDR3 sequence reads: CASSPRDRENQPQHF. Written as DNA, the CDR3 is TGTGCCAGCAGTCCCCGGGACAGAGAGAATCAGCCCCAGCATTTT.

This chain joins TRBV7-2 and TRBJ2-2; D might be TRBD2 (6 bases). This CDR3 is 14 amino acids long. V was trimmed by 5 bases and J by 5 bases, leaving 12 bases between them. The V gene's germline CDR1 is SGHTA and CDR2 FQGNSA. The CDR3 region is CASSRARGTGELFF. The CDR3 nucleotides are TGTGCCAGCAGCCGTGCGCGGGGTACCGGGGAGCTGTTTTTT. Filled out from reference TRBV7-2 and TRBJ2-2, the complete variable domain reads GAGVSQSPSNKVTEKGKDVELRCDPISGHTALYWYRQSLGQGLEFLIYFQGNSAPDKSGLPSDRFSAERTGGSVSTLTIQRTQQEDSAVYLCASSRARGTGELFFGEGSRLTVL.

The V gene is TRBV7-8, the J gene TRBJ2-4, with 9 bases that match TRBD1. CDR1 SGHVS and CDR2 FQNEAQ come from the germline V gene. Trimming at V came to 4 bases and at J to 7 bases, leaving 23 bases not matched to a gene. The CDR3 has 20 amino acids. The CDR3 region has the DNA TGTGCCAGCAGCTCTACAGGGGGCAGTGGTCGTGCGGGAGTATCGAACATTCAGTACTTC. Protein product: CASSSTGGSGRAGVSNIQYF.

This rearrangement joins TRBV28 to TRBJ1-1, with 7 bases that match TRBD1. CDR1 and CDR2 from the germline V gene are MDHEN and SYDVKM. CDR3 size: 14 residues. J lost 7 bases, V lost 1 base, and 6 bases had no gene match. The CDR3 region has the DNA TGTGCCAGCAGTTTATTCGGGGACAGACGTGAAGCTTTCTTT. It yields the protein CASSLFGDRREAFF.

This sequence joins TRBV20-1 and TRBJ2-7; 7 nucleotides agree with TRBD1. The CDR3 length is 11 residues. Per the germline V gene, CDR1 is DFQATT and CDR2 is SNEGSKA (reference sequence). Unmatched junction bases numbered 5, after V lost 6 bases and J lost 6 bases. This CDR3 reads CSAHTGVEQYF. For the CDR3, the DNA is TGCAGTGCCCATACAGGGGTCGAGCAGTACTTC.

This sequence joins TRBV18 and TRBJ2-1; tentatively, D is TRBD2 (6 bases). The length of the CDR3 is 14 residues. The V and J ends lost 4 bases and 6 bases respectively, with 13 bases between them. CDR1 and CDR2 from the germline V gene are KGHSH and LQKENI. The CDR3 DNA sequence: TGTGCCAGCTCACTAGCTAGCGTTACCAATGAGCAGTTCTTC. Its translation: CASSLASVTNEQFF.

The gene calls are TRBV19 and TRBJ2-5; 7 positions match TRBD2. This CDR3 spans 12 amino acids. Germline lookup yields CDR1 LNHDA and CDR2 SQIVND (reference sequence). The CDR3 region is CDLGGEAETQYF. CDR3 DNA sequence: TGTGACCTGGGGGGGGAGGCAGAGACCCAGTACTTC.

The chain recombines TRBV27 with TRBJ1-4; 7 positions agree with TRBD1. Germline CDR1 MNHEY, CDR2 SMNVEV (reference sequence). CDR3 size: 14 residues. V gave up 7 bases and J gave up 6 bases; unmatched junction bases: 8. For the CDR3, the DNA is TGTGCCAGCACCGAGACAGGGAAGGATGAAAAACTGTTTTTT. It specifies CASTETGKDEKLFF.

This clone was detected only a few times. The chain carries TRBV3-1 (or the pseudogene TRBV3-2) and TRBJ2-5; the match to TRBD2 covers 7 bases. V lost 5 bases to trimming and J lost 6 bases; unmatched junction nucleotides: 9. Germline-derived CDR1 and CDR2 are LGHDT and YNNKEL (reference sequence). The CDR3 extends over 14 amino acids. In nucleotides, the CDR3 is TGTGCCAGCAGCTCCGACTGGGGGGGACAGACCCAGTACTTC. Encoded protein: CASSSDWGGQTQYF.

The chain couples TRBV30 to TRBJ2-6; no firm D call. Trimming removed 3 bases from V and 0 bases from J, with 6 bases in between. Per the germline V gene, CDR1 is GTSNPN and CDR2 is SVGIG (reference sequence). CDR3 size: 14 residues. CDR3 sequence: CAWRALSGANVLTF. The CDR3, as DNA: TGTGCCTGGAGAGCCCTCTCTGGGGCCAACGTCCTGACTTTC.

The V and J genes are TRBV7-6 and TRBJ2-3, with 9 bases lining up with TRBD2. Trimming took 2 bases from V and 2 from J; bases not matched to a gene: 2. Germline V lookup: CDR1 SGHVS, CDR2 FNYEAQ. CDR3 length: 15 amino acids. CDR3: CASSLSSGVTDTQYF. CDR3 DNA: TGTGCCAGCAGCTTATCTAGCGGGGTCACAGATACGCAGTATTTT.

The rearrangement uses TRBV4-3 and TRBJ2-4, with a possible D match to TRBD1 (8 bases). The germline CDR1 and CDR2 sequences are LGHNA and YSLEER. V was pared by 4 bases and J by 0 bases, with 19 bases between. This CDR3 comprises 18 residues. CDR3 in DNA: TGCGCCAGCAGCCCGACAGGGGAGGGGTTGGGAGCCAAAAACATTCAGTACTTC. Protein sequence: CASSPTGEGLGAKNIQYF.

This rearrangement joins TRBV19 to TRBJ2-3; 9 bases fit TRBD1. The CDR3 length is 15 residues. Trimming at V came to 5 bases and at J to 4 bases, leaving 7 bases not matched to a gene. Germline V gene lookup returns CDR1 LNHDA and CDR2 SQIVND (reference sequence). The DNA for the CDR3 is TGTGCCAGTAGTGATACAGGGGGCAGCGCAGATACGCAGTATTTT. Its translation is CASSDTGGSADTQYF.

The chain combines TRBV11-2 with TRBJ1-2, with TRBD1 as a possible D gene (5 bases). V lost 5 bases, J lost 4 bases, and 11 bases lay in between. Per germline, CDR1 SGHAT and CDR2 FQNNGV. CDR3 length: 13 residues. The CDR3 reads CASSGGDLYGYTF. In DNA, the CDR3 is TGTGCCAGCAGCGGCGGGGACCTCTATGGCTACACCTTC.

The CDR3 DNA reads TGTGCCAGCAGCTCCCGGGCCAGGGGGAATAGGAACACTGAAGCTTTCTTT. It is translated as CASSSRARGNRNTEAFF. The V and J genes are TRBV7-2 and TRBJ1-1, with TRBD1 matching 7 bases. The V and J ends lost 4 bases and 1 base, in that order; junction bases with no gene match: 12. From germline, CDR1 is SGHTA and CDR2 FQGNSA. The CDR3 loop spans 17 amino acids.